This TCR beta chain was documented in a study of blood T cell repertoires in COVID-19. Overall study context: Some COVID-19 samples were acute and others convalescent; all came from the United States, Italy and Spain.

Germline V CDR1 and CDR2: SGHTA, FQGTGA. Trimming took 3 bases from V and 5 from J, leaving 10 bases between them. The CDR3 has 13 residues. Patients from Seattle were sampled longitudinally, starting during active infection. Original handling: Amplification of reference gene primers was used by the study to estimate nucleated cell counts. Libraries were prepared by immunoSEQ multiplex PCR; TCRdb keeps only in-frame clonotypes and omits some of them. The V and J calls and clone size were taken over from that table, and D and trimming were inferred from the DNA. The sample contains about 160,000 clones, less than 85% of which appear only once.

This chain uses TRBV7-3 with TRBJ2-5; maybe TRBD2 (5 bases). The sequenced sample was peripheral blood. The source of this sequence is a woman between 40 and 55 years old with COVID-19, enrolled during active disease. The CDR3 bases are TGTGCCAGCAGCTTTACGGGGAAGGAGACCCAGTACTTC. Its protein product is CASSFTGKETQYF.